What follows is one TCR beta chain and its context. Its antigen is not identified. As the CDR3 is not closed by the conserved phenylalanine or tryptophan, this likely results from a read error. The DNA is omitted, as the CDR3 cannot be located on it reliably, and the CDR3 follows TCRdb's listing. The PBMCs were sourced from fresh peripheral blood (about 9.7 ml). This specimen belongs to a study of T cells in Graves' hyperthyroidism and ophthalmopathy. The CDR3 region is 17 residues in length, termini included. CDR1 is DFQATT, CDR2 SNEGSKA, per germline (reference sequence). Regarding the study as a whole: Ophthalmopathy was distinguished from stable hyperthyroidism by 13 V-J signatures. In validation, the model predicted ophthalmopathy. These predictions came a median about 6 months before onset.

The source material, RNA transcripts, was used to amplify TCR beta CDR3 regions. HTBI primers were the set used in a first-round RT-PCR of the TCR CDR3. TCRdb processed the multiplex PCR reads anew with MiXCR; each CDR3 protein has one entry. The sample carries approximately 24,000 distinct CDR3 sequences, about 53% recorded once. The J gene is TRBJ2-1, the V gene TRBV20-1; TRBD2, the table's D call, was not compared with the DNA. The clonotype comes from a woman aged 35 to 49 with Graves' hyperthyroidism that later progressed to Graves' ophthalmopathy. The sample consisted of blood. The CDR3 sequence: CSARHRLAGRSCNERFL.